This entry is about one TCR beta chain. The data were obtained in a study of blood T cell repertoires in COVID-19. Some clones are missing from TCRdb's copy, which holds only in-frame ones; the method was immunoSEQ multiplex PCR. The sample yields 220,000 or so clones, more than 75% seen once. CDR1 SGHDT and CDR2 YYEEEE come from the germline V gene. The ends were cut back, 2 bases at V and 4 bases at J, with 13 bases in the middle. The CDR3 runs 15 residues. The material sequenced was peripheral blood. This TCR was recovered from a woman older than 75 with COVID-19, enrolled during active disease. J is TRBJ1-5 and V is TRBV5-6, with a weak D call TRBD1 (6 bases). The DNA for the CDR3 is TGTGCCAGCAGCTTAAACTTGGACAGAAATCAGCCCCAGCATTTT. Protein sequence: CASSLNLDRNQPQHF.